Listed below are T cell receptor beta chains from one sample, sequenced in a study of T cells in lung cancer brain metastases. Here immunoSEQ multiplex PCR was the method, and the copy in TCRdb shows in-frame clones only, minus some. The table has some 4,700 clones, roughly 84% seen once. The source material was tumor tissue from the primary lung tumor. These receptors all stem from a woman aged 45 to 65 with non-small cell lung cancer. Each CDR3 is given with its conserved first and last residue. The D gene is left open where the match is weak. Size tells how often a clone was seen (once, few, many) or the class of an expanded clone, and some rows leave it out.

TRBD2,once,TRBJ2-1,TRBV7-6,CASSLEREGEQFF,TGTGCCAGCAGCTTAGAGCGGGAGGGTGAGCAGTTCTTC
TRBD2,.,TRBJ2-3,TRBV11-2,CASSNSGRPAGTDTQYF,TGTGCCAGCAGCAATAGCGGGAGGCCGGCCGGCACAGATACGCAGTATTTT
.,.,TRBJ2-3,TRBV5-6,CASSQSQVIRQYF,TGTGCCAGCAGCCAGTCCCAGGTTATACGGCAGTATTTT
.,.,TRBJ1-4,TRBV29-1,CSVPGPGGEKLFF,TGCAGCGTCCCGGGACCCGGCGGGGAAAAACTGTTTTTT
.,.,TRBJ1-1,TRBV5-1,CASSLEPGGDTEAFF,TGCGCCAGCAGCTTGGAGCCGGGTGGGGACACTGAAGCTTTCTTT
.,.,TRBJ1-3,TRBV18,CASSPTNDGNTIYF,TGTGCCAGCTCACCGACAAACGATGGAAACACCATATATTTT
TRBD1,.,TRBJ1-5,TRBV27,CASWSGQGYNQPQHF,TGTGCCAGTTGGTCGGGACAGGGGTACAATCAGCCCCAGCATTTT
.,.,TRBJ2-1,TRBV27,CTSRWVRSSYNEQFF,TGTACCAGCAGGTGGGTTCGAAGCTCCTACAATGAGCAGTTCTTC
.,once,TRBJ2-7,TRBV18,CASSGDSYYEQYF,TGTGCCAGCTCTGGGGACTCCTACTACGAGCAGTACTTC
.,.,TRBJ1-3,TRBV5-1,CASSLLGASGNTIYF,TGCGCCAGCAGCCTGCTTGGGGCGTCTGGAAACACCATATATTTT
.,once,TRBJ1-1,TRBV14,CASSQQGGSEAFF,TGTGCCAGCAGCCAACAGGGAGGGAGTGAAGCTTTCTTT
.,.,TRBJ1-5,TRBV10-3,CAISEDSNQPQHF,TGTGCCATCAGTGAGGATAGCAATCAGCCCCAGCATTTT
TRBD1,.,TRBJ1-1,TRBV5-6,CASSPGTGSMNTEAFF,TGTGCCAGCAGCCCAGGGACAGGGTCTATGAACACTGAAGCTTTCTTT
TRBD1,.,TRBJ2-5,TRBV11-2,CASSRGQGETQYF,TGTGCCAGCAGCCGCGGACAGGGAGAGACCCAGTACTTC
TRBD1,.,TRBJ2-7,TRBV7-2,CASSLATTGTGYYEQYF,TGTGCCAGCAGCTTAGCCACGACCGGGACAGGGTACTACGAGCAGTACTTC
.,.,TRBJ1-1,TRBV29-1,CSVGWEVTEAFF,TGCAGCGTTGGCTGGGAAGTTACTGAAGCTTTCTTT
.,once,TRBJ1-1,TRBV30,CASWPSEGLSWYTEAFF,TGTGCCTCCTGGCCGTCGGAGGGGCTTAGTTGGTACACTGAAGCTTTCTTT
.,.,TRBJ2-1,TRBV11-3,CASSVRDNEQFF,TGTGCCAGCAGCGTAAGGGACAATGAGCAGTTCTTC
.,.,TRBJ1-1,TRBV7-8,CASNPSTRNIRNTEAFF,TGTGCCAGCAACCCCAGCACACGGAATATTCGGAACACTGAAGCTTTCTTT
TRBD1,.,TRBJ1-5,TRBV6-5,CASSYSGQGGREPQHF,TGTGCCAGCAGTTACTCGGGCCAGGGGGGGAGGGAGCCCCAGCATTTT